These 31 T cell receptor beta chains came from one sample sequenced in a study of blood T cell repertoires in COVID-19. Repertoires were generated with immunoSEQ multiplex PCR, while TCRdb's copy carries only in-frame clones and drops some. The table lists fewer than 300,000 clones, approximately 90% of them singletons. The specimen was PBMCs or T cells enriched from blood (not recorded which). The receptors shown here come from a woman aged 25 to 39 who had recovered from COVID-19.

The chain uses TRBV28 and TRBJ2-7; D is undetermined. Trimming left V 7 bases short and J 0 bases short, with 13 bases between. The V gene's germline CDR1 is MDHEN and CDR2 SYDVKM. CDR3 size: 14 residues. CDR3 nucleotides: TGTGCCAGCATCGGAGCCAGCCTCTCCTACGAGCAGTACTTC. Translating it yields CASIGASLSYEQYF.

V is TRBV11-2 and J is TRBJ2-4; 11 nucleotides agree with TRBD2. The CDR3 runs to 16 residues. Germline assignment: CDR1 SGHAT and CDR2 FQNNGV. The V segment lost 5 bases and the J segment 1 base; nucleotides outside the gene matches: 4. The CDR3 region is CASSARTSGAKNIQYF. The CDR3 DNA reads as TGTGCCAGCAGCGCCCGGACTAGCGGGGCCAAAAACATTCAGTACTTC.

The chain couples TRBV10-3 to TRBJ1-4, with D possibly matching TRBD1 (6 bases). Trimming shortened V by 6 bases and J by 0 bases, and 11 bases separated the two germline ends. Germline V gene sequence: CDR1 ENHRY, CDR2 SYGVKD. This CDR3 spans 15 amino acids. The CDR3, as DNA: TGTGCCATCAGGGACAGAGCTGCAACTAATGAAAAACTGTTTTTT. Amino acid sequence: CAIRDRAATNEKLFF.

This clone has a handful of counts. The chain links TRBV28 to TRBJ2-4; 7 bases align to TRBD2. The CDR3 runs 15 residues. V dropped 4 bases and J dropped 5; count of bases not matched to a gene: 8. CDR1 is MDHEN, CDR2 SYDVKM, per germline. This CDR3 reads CASSSFWGGENIQYF. The CDR3 region has the DNA TGTGCCAGCAGTTCCTTTTGGGGGGGGGAAAACATTCAGTACTTC.

The chain recombines TRBV12-3 or TRBV12-4 with TRBJ2-5; TRBD2 agrees at 10 bases. Trimming at V came to 4 bases and at J to 7 bases, leaving 3 bases not matched to a gene. The CDR3 covers 13 residues. CDR3 in amino acids: CASSSGTSVTQYF. CDR3 in DNA: TGTGCCAGCAGTTCAGGGACTAGCGTGACCCAGTACTTC.

The V and J genes are TRBV2 and TRBJ2-3; maybe TRBD1 (5 bases). Germline CDR1 and CDR2: SNHLY and FYNNEI. CDR3 size: 14 residues. The ends were cut back, 6 bases at V and 2 bases at J, with 12 bases in the middle. CDR3: CASRGRVNTDTQYF. The DNA of the CDR3 is TGTGCCAGCAGGGGCAGGGTTAACACAGATACGCAGTATTTT.

This clone showed up just once. The J gene is TRBJ2-1, the V gene TRBV30; the match to TRBD2 covers 8 bases. The V gene end was trimmed by 1 base and the J gene end by 9 bases; junction bases not matched to a gene: 8. The CDR3 sequence is 14 residues long. CDR1 and CDR2 from the germline V gene are GTSNPN and SVGIG (reference sequence). The CDR3 nucleotides read TGTGCCTGGAGTGGGGGAGCGGGAGTTGGTGAGCAGTTCTTC. Translated: CAWSGGAGVGEQFF.

The gene calls are TRBV7-8 and TRBJ1-6; 10 bases align to TRBD1. Germline V gene lookup returns CDR1 SGHVS and CDR2 FQNEAQ. CDR3 length: 17 residues. J gave up 4 bases and V 1 base, and 4 bases lay outside the gene matches. The CDR3 DNA sequence: TGTGCCAGCAGCTTAGGGGGGGGACAGGGGTATAATTCACCCCTCCACTTT. Its translation is CASSLGGGQGYNSPLHF.

The rearrangement joins TRBV5-6 to TRBJ2-7; 9 positions match TRBD1. Per the germline V gene, CDR1 is SGHDT and CDR2 is YYEEEE. The CDR3 consists of 15 residues. V trimming: 2 bases; J trimming: 2 bases; junction bases outside the gene matches: 5. CDR3 coding DNA: TGTGCCAGCAGCTTTCAACGACAGGGGGCCTACGAGCAGTACTTC. Translated, it gives CASSFQRQGAYEQYF.

The J gene is TRBJ2-7, the V gene TRBV27; tentative D call: TRBD2 (5 bases). CDR1 is MNHEY and CDR2 is SMNVEV in the germline V gene (reference sequence). V lost 1 base and J 0 bases, leaving 10 bases between the germline ends. The CDR3 totals 15 residues. As DNA, the CDR3 is TGTGCCAGCAGTTTATGGGCGGGCCCCTCCTACGAGCAGTACTTC. Amino acid sequence: CASSLWAGPSYEQYF.

This clone was seen once. The rearrangement joins TRBV6-1 to TRBJ2-2; no clear D gene. With 5 bases removed from V and 7 bases from J, the gap between germline ends came to 20 bases. In germline, CDR1 is MNHNS, CDR2 SASEGT. This CDR3 is 16 amino acids long. CDR3 bases: TGTGCCAGCAGTCAAGGATTAGTTGTGGTTGGCGGGGAGCTGTTTTTT. Translating it yields CASSQGLVVVGGELFF.

The J gene is TRBJ2-3, the V gene TRBV27, with D perhaps TRBD1 (6 bases). The CDR3 sequence is 17 residues long. V lost 4 bases, J lost 1 base, and 18 bases lay in between. Germline-derived CDR1 and CDR2 are MNHEY and SMNVEV (reference sequence). Here the CDR3 reads CASSSNLRTARTDTQYF. The DNA for the CDR3 is TGTGCCAGCAGTTCCAATTTAAGGACAGCTCGCACAGATACGCAGTATTTT.

CDR3 DNA sequence: TGTGCCAGCAAGAGCGGGAGTTTGAGAGATACGCAGTATTTT. Encoded protein: CASKSGSLRDTQYF. This chain joins TRBV28 and TRBJ2-3, with TRBD2 matching over 8 bases. V was pared by 7 bases and J by 5 bases, with 8 bases of the junction left unmatched. The CDR3 loop spans 14 amino acids. Looked up from germline, CDR1 is MDHEN and CDR2 is SYDVKM.

This chain joins TRBV30 and TRBJ1-5; D remains unclear. CDR3 length equals 12 residues. The germline V gene has CDR1 GTSNPN and CDR2 SVGIG (reference sequence). V was cut by 2 bases and J by 1 base, with 3 bases left in between. The DNA of the CDR3 is TGTGCCTGGAGTCTGAGCAATCAGCCCCAGCATTTT. Translation: CAWSLSNQPQHF.

This chain connects TRBV5-1 to TRBJ1-3, with no clear D. The germline V gene encodes CDR1 SGHRS and CDR2 YFSETQ. This CDR3 has 16 amino acids. Trimming took 2 bases from V and 3 from J, leaving 15 bases between them. The CDR3 nucleotides are TGCGCCAGCAGCTTTTCCGCGGGAGACATTGGAAACACCATATATTTT. Translation: CASSFSAGDIGNTIYF.

The rearrangement links TRBV4-3 to TRBJ1-5; D is unresolved. This CDR3 is 16 amino acids long. From germline, CDR1 is LGHNA and CDR2 YSLEER. Trimming removed 0 bases at V and 0 bases at J, with 9 bases between. This chain's CDR3 is CASSQDWLASNQPQHF. CDR3 coding DNA: TGCGCCAGCAGCCAAGATTGGTTAGCTAGCAATCAGCCCCAGCATTTT.

The genes are TRBV7-2 and TRBJ2-7, with D maybe TRBD1 (6 bases). The CDR3 spans 15 residues. Germline V lookup: CDR1 SGHTA, CDR2 FQGNSA. Trimming removed 3 bases from V and 4 bases from J, with 16 bases in between. The CDR3 sequence: CASSFSRGVGYEQYF. The CDR3 DNA is TGTGCCAGCAGCTTTAGCAGGGGAGTGGGTTACGAGCAGTACTTC.

The genes are TRBV5-1 and TRBJ1-4, with D uncertain. Germline CDR1 is SGHRS and CDR2 is YFSETQ. The V gene lost 5 bases and the J gene lost 6 bases, with 8 bases spanning the gap. This CDR3 has 12 residues. CDR3 in amino acids: CASRSGYEKLFF. DNA of the CDR3: TGCGCCAGCAGGTCGGGATATGAAAAACTGTTTTTT.

The chain's CDR3 is CAWSRTGTGFLTDTQYF. Written as DNA, the CDR3 is TGTGCCTGGAGTCGAACCGGGACAGGTTTCCTCACAGATACGCAGTATTTT. The genes are TRBV30 and TRBJ2-3; 8 nucleotides line up with TRBD1. After removal of 2 bases from V and 2 bases from J, the junction contained 12 bases not matched to a gene. Per the germline V gene, CDR1 is GTSNPN and CDR2 is SVGIG (reference sequence). The CDR3 is 17 amino acids.

This clone was recorded only once. The CDR3 DNA reads TGTGCCAGCAGTTACATAACAGGGGGCGACTACGAGCAGTACTTC. Encoded protein: CASSYITGGDYEQYF. The chain recombines TRBV6-5 with TRBJ2-7, with TRBD1 identical over 9 bases. The V gene's germline CDR1 is MNHEY and CDR2 SVGAGI. V lost 2 bases, J lost 3 bases, and 5 bases stayed unmatched. CDR3 length: 15 amino acids.

The rearrangement joins TRBV24-1 to TRBJ1-1; D unresolved. The germline gives CDR1 KGHDR, CDR2 SFDVKD. The CDR3 contains 13 residues. The V gene lost 3 bases and the J gene lost 5 bases, with 9 bases spanning the gap. CDR3 residues: CATSDGPPTEAFF. DNA of the CDR3: TGTGCCACCAGTGATGGCCCCCCAACTGAAGCTTTCTTT.

This clone was found once. Additional DNA sequences in this sample encode the identical CDR3. V gene TRBV10-3 combines with J gene TRBJ2-1; D call uncertain. With 0 bases removed from V and 1 base from J, the gap between germline ends came to 10 bases. This CDR3 is 16 amino acids long. The germline V gene has CDR1 ENHRY and CDR2 SYGVKD. CDR3: CAISESLAESYNEQFF. The CDR3, as DNA: TGTGCCATCAGTGAGTCATTGGCGGAGTCCTACAATGAGCAGTTCTTC.

A few counts support this clone. The chain is built from TRBV6-1 and TRBJ1-6; perhaps TRBD1 as D (5 bases). Trimming cost V 1 base and J 10 bases, with 14 bases left between them. This CDR3 region has 15 residues. CDR1 and CDR2 (germline): MNHNS, SASEGT. The CDR3: CASSEGPSTASPLHF. The CDR3 nucleotides are TGTGCCAGCAGTGAAGGACCTTCGACAGCCTCACCCCTCCACTTT.

This clone occurred once. The rearrangement joins TRBV6-5 to TRBJ1-1, with 9 positions matching TRBD1. J was trimmed by 6 bases and V by 6 bases; bases with no gene match: 5. Germline CDR1 and CDR2: MNHEY and SVGAGI. The CDR3 extends over 13 amino acids. CDR3 coding DNA: TGTGCCAGCAGCCTCGGACAGGGGCCTGAAGCTTTCTTT. Protein: CASSLGQGPEAFF.

This chain links TRBV24-1 with TRBJ2-7, with 10 bases matching TRBD2. V lost 4 bases, J lost 3 bases, and 8 bases stayed unmatched. The CDR3 contains 16 residues. Per germline, CDR1 KGHDR and CDR2 SFDVKD. The CDR3 DNA reads TGTGCCACCAGTGACGCAAGCTCTAGCGGGAGCTACGAGCAGTACTTC. As protein: CATSDASSSGSYEQYF.

The genes are TRBV10-3 and TRBJ2-7; perhaps TRBD1 as D (5 bases). This CDR3 has 14 amino acids. In germline, CDR1 is ENHRY, CDR2 SYGVKD. V gave up 2 bases and J gave up 3 bases, with 11 bases separating them. Here the CDR3 DNA reads TGTGCCATCAGTGAGGCAGGGATTGTCTACGAGCAGTACTTC. This sequence encodes CAISEAGIVYEQYF.

The gene calls are TRBV2 and TRBJ1-5; D perhaps matches TRBD1 (5 bases). Per the germline V gene, CDR1 is SNHLY and CDR2 is FYNNEI. This CDR3 is 15 amino acids long. The germline V and J ends were trimmed by 3 bases and 6 bases, with 15 bases remaining between them. CDR3 sequence reads: CASSEMVGGSQPQHF. CDR3 nucleotides: TGTGCCAGCAGTGAGATGGTCGGGGGGAGTCAGCCCCAGCATTTT.

This rearrangement joins TRBV19 to TRBJ2-5, with 9 bases lining up with TRBD2. CDR1 and CDR2 from the germline V gene are LNHDA and SQIVND (reference sequence). The CDR3 is 14 amino acids. The V gene end was trimmed by 8 bases and the J gene end by 1 base; junction bases not matched to a gene: 5. The CDR3: CASSTSGLQETQYF. Written as DNA, the CDR3 is TGTGCCAGTTCTACTAGCGGGCTCCAAGAGACCCAGTACTTC.

This chain connects TRBV6-5 to TRBJ2-7, with a weak D call TRBD2 (5 bases). The CDR3 has 13 residues. Germline V gene data show CDR1 as MNHEY and CDR2 as SVGAGI. The ends were cut back, 10 bases at V and 0 bases at J, with 13 bases in the middle. Written as DNA, the CDR3 is TGTGCCACCGGGGTAGGTAACTCCTACGAGCAGTACTTC. It is translated as CATGVGNSYEQYF.

The chain has TRBV4-3 and TRBJ1-5; maybe TRBD1 (5 bases). The CDR3 is 16 amino acids. Germline-derived CDR1 and CDR2 are LGHNA and YSLEER. Trimming left V 0 bases short and J 4 bases short, with 13 bases between. The CDR3 here is CASSQDLRQINQPQHF. CDR3 nucleotides: TGCGCCAGCAGCCAAGATTTGCGACAGATAAATCAGCCCCAGCATTTT.

This clone was observed a few times. This chain joins TRBV4-2 and TRBJ2-7; D ambiguous. V lost 0 bases, J lost 4 bases, and 4 bases lay in between. CDR3 size: 12 residues. The germline CDR1 and CDR2 sequences are LGHNA and YNFKEQ. Here the CDR3 DNA reads TGTGCCAGCAGCCAAGATTCGTACGAGCAGTACTTC. Protein sequence: CASSQDSYEQYF.